This is a list of T cell receptor beta chains from one sample in a study of metastatic and nonmetastatic thyroid tumors. TCRdb re-processed the PCR reads through MiXCR. The sample lists about 36,000 clones; less than 25% were seen once. Sequenced input: blood. The receptor source for this set is a female donor with papillary thyroid cancer or a benign thyroid nodule (not recorded which). Some clones in this sample may be carry-over from other donors' samples. The CDR3 runs from the conserved cysteine through the conserved F or W. A D gene is named only where the DNA matches it firmly. A clone size is listed for some rows: how often the clone was seen (once, few, many), or a class if it is expanded.

CDR3 protein: CASTPGRGNTIYF; CDR3 DNA: TGTGCCAGCACTCCCGGGCGGGGAAACACCATATATTTT; D gene: NA; V gene: TRBV28; J gene: TRBJ1-3; CDR3 length: 13; clone size: many
CDR3 protein: CASSYGTGGYNEQFF; CDR3 DNA: TGTGCCAGCAGTTACGGGACAGGGGGCTACAATGAGCAGTTCTTC; D gene: TRBD1; V gene: TRBV6-7; J gene: TRBJ2-1; CDR3 length: 15; clone size: medium-sized
CDR3 protein: CSASGGRARRETQYF; CDR3 DNA: TGCAGTGCTAGTGGAGGGAGGGCCCGGAGGGAGACCCAGTACTTC; D gene: TRBD2; V gene: TRBV20-1; J gene: TRBJ2-5; CDR3 length: 15; clone size: many
CDR3 protein: CASSTGLGYEQYF; CDR3 DNA: TGTGCCAGCAGTACCGGTCTGGGCTACGAGCAGTACTTC; D gene: NA; V gene: TRBV11-3; J gene: TRBJ2-7; CDR3 length: 13; clone size: NA
CDR3 protein: CAICEAGCDQPQHF; CDR3 DNA: TGTGCCATTTGCGAGGCAGGGTGCGATCAGCCCCAGCATTTT; D gene: NA; V gene: TRBV6-1; J gene: TRBJ1-5; CDR3 length: 14; clone size: NA
CDR3 protein: CASSYDRHYEQYF; CDR3 DNA: TGTGCCAGCAGTTATGACAGACACTACGAGCAGTACTTC; D gene: NA; V gene: TRBV6-2/TRBV6-3; J gene: TRBJ2-7; CDR3 length: 13; clone size: large
CDR3 protein: CASIGTDLEKLFF; CDR3 DNA: TGTGCCAGCATCGGGACCGATCTAGAAAAACTGTTTTTT; D gene: NA; V gene: TRBV2; J gene: TRBJ1-4; CDR3 length: 13; clone size: few
CDR3 protein: CASSLRRNNEQFF; CDR3 DNA: TGTGCCAGCAGCCTCCGACGAAACAATGAGCAGTTCTTC; D gene: NA; V gene: TRBV7-2; J gene: TRBJ2-1; CDR3 length: 13; clone size: few
CDR3 protein: CSARVGEGFITEAFF; CDR3 DNA: TGCAGTGCTAGAGTTGGCGAGGGCTTTATAACTGAAGCTTTCTTT; D gene: NA; V gene: TRBV20-1; J gene: TRBJ1-1; CDR3 length: 15; clone size: few
CDR3 protein: CSAGEQGWGNQPQHF; CDR3 DNA: TGCAGTGCCGGTGAACAGGGGTGGGGCAATCAGCCCCAGCATTTT; D gene: TRBD1; V gene: TRBV20-1; J gene: TRBJ1-5; CDR3 length: 15; clone size: NA
CDR3 protein: CASSPTDRLTTGELFF; CDR3 DNA: TGTGCCAGCAGCCCCACGGACAGACTTACCACCGGGGAGCTGTTTTTT; D gene: NA; V gene: TRBV6-1; J gene: TRBJ2-2; CDR3 length: 16; clone size: many
CDR3 protein: CASSLGGGSDEQYF; CDR3 DNA: TGTGCCAGCAGCTTGGGTGGGGGCAGCGACGAGCAGTACTTC; D gene: NA; V gene: TRBV2; J gene: TRBJ2-7; CDR3 length: 14; clone size: many
CDR3 protein: CASTSGQGVSEQYF; CDR3 DNA: TGTGCCAGCACCTCGGGACAGGGTGTAAGCGAGCAGTACTTC; D gene: TRBD1; V gene: TRBV5-4; J gene: TRBJ2-7; CDR3 length: 14; clone size: NA
CDR3 protein: CASSPPRDRSYEQYF; CDR3 DNA: TGTGCCAGCAGTCCACCCCGGGACCGCTCCTACGAGCAGTACTTC; D gene: NA; V gene: TRBV6-1; J gene: TRBJ2-7; CDR3 length: 15; clone size: many
CDR3 protein: CVSSEQSDYEQYF; CDR3 DNA: TGTGTCAGCAGTGAACAGAGCGATTACGAGCAGTACTTC; D gene: NA; V gene: TRBV6-1; J gene: TRBJ2-7; CDR3 length: 13; clone size: NA
CDR3 protein: CASRTQAANTGELFF; CDR3 DNA: TGCGCCAGCAGAACACAGGCCGCGAACACCGGGGAGCTGTTTTTT; D gene: NA; V gene: TRBV5-1; J gene: TRBJ2-2; CDR3 length: 15; clone size: many
CDR3 protein: CASSDSGEGSSPLHF; CDR3 DNA: TGTGCCAGCAGTGACTCCGGGGAGGGGAGTTCACCCCTCCACTTT; D gene: NA; V gene: TRBV6-4; J gene: TRBJ1-6; CDR3 length: 15; clone size: many
CDR3 protein: CASIWTSGRGEQFF; CDR3 DNA: TGTGCCAGCATTTGGACTAGCGGGAGGGGTGAGCAGTTCTTC; D gene: TRBD2; V gene: TRBV2; J gene: TRBJ2-1; CDR3 length: 14; clone size: many
CDR3 protein: CASSPRPVQGTETQHF; CDR3 DNA: TGTGCCAGCAGTCCACGTCCGGTACAGGGTACAGAGACCCAGCACTTC; D gene: NA; V gene: TRBV27; J gene: TRBJ2-5; CDR3 length: 16; clone size: few
CDR3 protein: CATSDLGQGPTGELFF; CDR3 DNA: TGTGCCACCAGTGATTTAGGGCAGGGACCCACCGGGGAGCTGTTTTTT; D gene: NA; V gene: TRBV24-1; J gene: TRBJ2-2; CDR3 length: 16; clone size: many
CDR3 protein: CASSWSVGADTQYF; CDR3 DNA: TGTGCCAGCAGTTGGTCCGTGGGGGCTGATACGCAGTATTTT; D gene: NA; V gene: TRBV27; J gene: TRBJ2-3; CDR3 length: 14; clone size: NA
CDR3 protein: CAISEGSGRRDTQYF; CDR3 DNA: TGTGCCATCAGTGAGGGGAGCGGGAGAAGAGATACGCAGTATTTT; D gene: TRBD2; V gene: TRBV10-3; J gene: TRBJ2-3; CDR3 length: 15; clone size: many
CDR3 protein: CASSLSGGSMNTEAFF; CDR3 DNA: TGTGCCAGCAGCCTTTCCGGGGGTTCCATGAACACTGAAGCTTTCTTT; D gene: NA; V gene: TRBV5-6; J gene: TRBJ1-1; CDR3 length: 16; clone size: NA
CDR3 protein: CASSPKTGSMDF; CDR3 DNA: TGTGCCAGCAGTCCGAAGACAGGGTCGATGGACTTC; D gene: TRBD1; V gene: TRBV6-1; J gene: TRBJ2-4; CDR3 length: 12; clone size: many
CDR3 protein: CASSRQPEAFF; CDR3 DNA: TGTGCCAGCAGTCGACAGCCTGAAGCTTTCTTT; D gene: NA; V gene: TRBV7-9; J gene: TRBJ1-1; CDR3 length: 11; clone size: many
CDR3 protein: CASSDELVAASYEQYF; CDR3 DNA: TGTGCCAGCAGTGATGAATTGGTAGCGGCCTCCTACGAGCAGTACTTC; D gene: NA; V gene: TRBV6-1; J gene: TRBJ2-7; CDR3 length: 16; clone size: medium-sized
CDR3 protein: CASRIQGFGAYGYTF; CDR3 DNA: TGTGCCAGCAGGATACAGGGTTTCGGGGCCTATGGCTACACCTTC; D gene: NA; V gene: TRBV6-1; J gene: TRBJ1-2; CDR3 length: 15; clone size: few
CDR3 protein: CASSTARADNEQFF; CDR3 DNA: TGTGCCAGCAGCACGGCCCGGGCCGACAATGAGCAGTTCTTC; D gene: NA; V gene: TRBV12-3/TRBV12-4; J gene: TRBJ2-1; CDR3 length: 14; clone size: few
CDR3 protein: CAISGQGGYGYTF; CDR3 DNA: TGTGCCATCAGCGGACAGGGTGGCTATGGCTACACCTTC; D gene: TRBD1; V gene: TRBV10-3; J gene: TRBJ1-2; CDR3 length: 13; clone size: many
CDR3 protein: CSARPTRRSPTNEKLFF; CDR3 DNA: TGCAGTGCTAGACCAACCCGACGGAGCCCGACTAATGAAAAACTGTTTTTT; D gene: NA; V gene: TRBV20-1; J gene: TRBJ1-4; CDR3 length: 17; clone size: NA
CDR3 protein: CASSEVQESEEQYF; CDR3 DNA: TGTGCCAGCAGTGAGGTGCAGGAGTCAGAGGAGCAGTACTTC; D gene: NA; V gene: TRBV2; J gene: TRBJ2-7; CDR3 length: 14; clone size: NA
CDR3 protein: CASSSGAEAFF; CDR3 DNA: TGCGCCAGCAGCTCCGGGGCCGAAGCTTTCTTT; D gene: NA; V gene: TRBV5-1; J gene: TRBJ1-1; CDR3 length: 11; clone size: many
CDR3 protein: CASSLDPSGLTDTQYF; CDR3 DNA: TGCGCCAGCAGCTTGGACCCCAGCGGCCTTACAGATACGCAGTATTTT; D gene: NA; V gene: TRBV5-1; J gene: TRBJ2-3; CDR3 length: 16; clone size: NA
CDR3 protein: CSASPETARNYGYTF; CDR3 DNA: TGCAGTGCTAGCCCGGAGACAGCGAGAAACTATGGCTACACATTC; D gene: NA; V gene: TRBV20-1; J gene: TRBJ1-2; CDR3 length: 15; clone size: NA
CDR3 protein: CASSLGPTNEQFF; CDR3 DNA: TGTGCCAGCAGTTTAGGCCCCACCAACGAGCAGTTCTTC; D gene: NA; V gene: TRBV12-3/TRBV12-4; J gene: TRBJ2-1; CDR3 length: 13; clone size: many
CDR3 protein: CSAQSPSGAFQETQYF; CDR3 DNA: TGCAGTGCTCAATCACCTAGCGGAGCCTTCCAAGAGACCCAGTACTTC; D gene: TRBD2; V gene: TRBV20-1; J gene: TRBJ2-5; CDR3 length: 16; clone size: many
CDR3 protein: CASSQEAPPRTDTQYF; CDR3 DNA: TGTGCCAGCAGCCAAGAGGCTCCCCCGAGGACAGATACGCAGTATTTT; D gene: NA; V gene: TRBV4-2; J gene: TRBJ2-3; CDR3 length: 16; clone size: many
CDR3 protein: CASSENPIGGRTYNEQFF; CDR3 DNA: TGTGCCAGCAGTGAAAACCCTATAGGGGGTAGGACCTACAATGAGCAGTTCTTC; D gene: NA; V gene: TRBV6-1; J gene: TRBJ2-1; CDR3 length: 18; clone size: medium-sized
CDR3 protein: CASSSGVIDTQYF; CDR3 DNA: TGTGCCAGCAGTTCAGGGGTTATAGATACGCAGTATTTT; D gene: NA; V gene: TRBV27; J gene: TRBJ2-3; CDR3 length: 13; clone size: many
CDR3 protein: CASSPTGWGGETQYF; CDR3 DNA: TGTGCCAGCAGCCCCACAGGTTGGGGAGGGGAGACCCAGTACTTC; D gene: TRBD2; V gene: TRBV7-2; J gene: TRBJ2-5; CDR3 length: 15; clone size: NA
CDR3 protein: CASSYRGRDEAFF; CDR3 DNA: TGCGCCAGCAGCTACAGGGGGCGCGATGAAGCTTTCTTT; D gene: TRBD1; V gene: TRBV5-1; J gene: TRBJ1-1; CDR3 length: 13; clone size: NA